This section outlines one T cell receptor beta chain sequence together with its context. Its target is unknown. The data stem from a study of T cell responses to AZD1222 COVID-19 vaccine. At the level of the study: Second-dose groups at about 4 or about 12 weeks were pooled. Study outcomes and limitations: Receipt of two AZD1222 doses was followed by a rise in Spike-specific TCR breadth and depth. Nearly half of spike-specific TCRs reportedly target variant regions that are unmutated in the B.1.351 and B.1.1.7 variants. Spike-wide vaccine-associated CD4 TCRs dominated at 160-218 and 743-854.

V was clipped by 5 bases and J by 7 bases; unmatched bases: 4. Germline CDR1 LNHDA, CDR2 SQIVND (reference sequence). This CDR3 spans 14 amino acids. TCRdb's copy holds only in-frame clones and misses some; the assay was immunoSEQ multiplex PCR. The sample holds 75,000 to 100,000 clones; 86% are singletons and the top ten take roughly 6.5%. The chain recombines TRBV19 with TRBJ2-1; 11 bases map to TRBD2. Sequenced material: peripheral blood, taken on day 0 of AZD1222 vaccination. The receptor was isolated from an adult in good health. CDR3: CASSPLAGVNEQFF. As DNA, the CDR3 is TGTGCCAGTAGTCCACTAGCGGGGGTAAATGAGCAGTTCTTC.